This TCR beta chain was retrieved from a study of blood T cells in healthy people across ages. Study summary: Capture via template switching afforded approximately one barcoded beta molecule per two T cells. Broader study findings: More naive CD4+ cells and higher diversity marked long-lived donors relative to aged donors. Diversity estimated from one million T cells was considered an underestimate.

Losses at the gene ends were 2 bases for V and 4 bases for J; bases not matched to a gene: 10. The CDR3 is made up of 16 amino acids. Germline V gene lookup returns CDR1 SGDLS and CDR2 YYNGEE. This clonotype was recorded a few times. Its antigen is not known. Primers used in a second PCR of roughly 6 to 12 cycles were a sample-barcoded 5' primer and a J-beta primer mix. Unique molecular identifiers of 12 random nucleotides labeled each cDNA. TCRdb used MiXCR to reprocess the 5' RACE reads, holding one entry per CDR3 protein. Altogether roughly 800,000 distinct CDR3 sequences are present, roughly 50% being singletons, with the ten largest covering roughly 37%.

The source is an older man in good health. The material sequenced was blood. The rearrangement uses TRBV9 and TRBJ2-7; 9 bases line up with TRBD2. The CDR3 region has the DNA TGTGCCAGCAGCGTGGGGTTGGCTAGCGGGGAATACGAGCAGTACTTC. Translated, it gives CASSVGLASGEYEQYF.